The 31 T cell receptor beta chains reported below all come from one sample, sequenced in a study of a mutant IDH1 vaccine in newly diagnosed glioma. The sample's time point: week 23, last vaccination. Each vaccine dose was 300 ug of mutant IDH1 20-mer peptide, with topical imiquimod. Assay: immunoSEQ multiplex PCR; the TCRdb copy retains only in-frame clones and omits some. Here the sample spans roughly 52,000 clones, around 80% being singletons. These receptors have no identified antigens. The sequencing used PBMCs, collected from a glioma patient whose treatment included an IDH1 peptide vaccine. These receptors all come from a man aged 35 to 55 with glioma.

The chain carries TRBV30 and TRBJ2-7; 7 bases agree with TRBD1. Unmatched junction bases numbered 10, after V lost 5 bases and J lost 0 bases. The CDR3 has 15 residues. In germline, CDR1 is GTSNPN, CDR2 SVGIG (reference sequence). The CDR3 here is CAWRSPRGLSYEQYF. As DNA, the CDR3 is TGTGCCTGGCGTTCCCCAAGGGGGCTCTCCTACGAGCAGTACTTC.

This clone was observed a handful of times. The chain joins TRBV5-4 to TRBJ1-1; 10 positions match TRBD1. The CDR3 is 15 residues long. The germline gives CDR1 SGHNT, CDR2 YYREEE (reference sequence). With V trimmed by 3 bases and J by 7 bases, 9 bases remained unmatched. CDR3 bases: TGTGCCAGCAGCTCCCCGGGACAGGGGACATTTGAAGCTTTCTTT. Its protein is CASSSPGQGTFEAFF.

The genes are TRBV4-1 and TRBJ2-5, with 9 bases that match TRBD2. The CDR3 has 15 residues. Germline V gene data show CDR1 as MGHRA and CDR2 as YSYEKL. V was pared by 3 bases and J by 5 bases, with 7 bases of the junction left unmatched. CDR3 residues: CASSQGGGAGETQYF. For the CDR3, the DNA is TGCGCCAGCAGCCAGGGCGGGGGGGCCGGGGAGACCCAGTACTTC.

The rearrangement uses TRBV5-1 and TRBJ1-5; D gene uncertain. This CDR3 region has 12 residues. Germline values: CDR1 SGHRS, CDR2 YFSETQ. Trimming left V 0 bases short and J 9 bases short, with 7 bases between. The CDR3 DNA is TGCGCCAGCAGCTTGGGATCGAGGCCCCAGCATTTT. It translates to CASSLGSRPQHF.

The genes are TRBV13 and TRBJ1-1; no reliable D call. The CDR3 has 14 residues. Trimming cost V 0 bases and J 1 base, with 6 bases left between them. The V gene's germline CDR1 is PRHDT and CDR2 FYEKMQ (reference sequence). The CDR3 sequence is CASSLGRTNTEAFF. The CDR3 nucleotides read TGTGCCAGCAGCTTAGGACGGACGAACACTGAAGCTTTCTTT.

V and J are TRBV6-5 and TRBJ2-1, with 11 bases matching TRBD1. CDR1 and CDR2 from the germline V gene are MNHEY and SVGAGI. The CDR3 loop spans 15 amino acids. Trimming at V came to 5 bases and at J to 4 bases, leaving 4 bases not matched to a gene. CDR3 nucleotides: TGTGCCAGCAGTAAGGACAGGGGGCCGTACAATGAGCAGTTCTTC. Translating it yields CASSKDRGPYNEQFF.

The chain joins TRBV7-7 to TRBJ2-5, with 7 positions matching TRBD1. The junction had 2 bases not matched to a gene; V was cut back by 5 bases and J by 2 bases. Germline CDR1 reads SSHAT; CDR2 reads FNYEAQ (reference sequence). The CDR3 runs 13 residues. As DNA, the CDR3 is TGTGCCAGCAGCCAGACAGGGCAAGAGACCCAGTACTTC. This encodes CASSQTGQETQYF.

V usage is TRBV6-1 and J usage is TRBJ1-2; TRBD1 might be the D (6 bases). The V and J ends lost 9 bases and 4 bases respectively, with 18 bases between them. The CDR3 totals 14 residues. Germline V CDR1 and CDR2: MNHNS, SASEGT. Here the CDR3 reads CASATPGESYGYTF. CDR3 nucleotides: TGTGCCAGTGCAACTCCAGGGGAATCCTATGGCTACACCTTC.

The chain is built from TRBV6-4 and TRBJ1-3; D is unresolved. Trimming took off 0 bases at V and 4 bases at J, with 4 bases between the two ends. The germline gives CDR1 MRHNA, CDR2 SNTAGT. This CDR3 region has 13 residues. The DNA of the CDR3 is TGTGCCAGCAGTGACTCGGCAGGAAACACCATATATTTT. This codes for CASSDSAGNTIYF.

V gene TRBV18 combines with J gene TRBJ1-2; D remains unclear. Trimming stripped 0 bases from V and 1 base from J, with 9 bases between. Germline-derived CDR1 and CDR2 are KGHSH and LQKENI. This CDR3 comprises 15 residues. This CDR3 is CASSPPAGNNYGYTF. DNA for the CDR3: TGTGCCAGCTCACCACCCGCGGGGAATAACTATGGCTACACCTTC.

The rearrangement joins TRBV21-1 to TRBJ2-1; the D call TRBD2 from the table was never checked on the DNA. TRBV21-1 corresponds to a pseudogene. This CDR3 has 15 residues. The CDR3 reads CASSPKAGARSEQFF. In DNA form, the CDR3 reads TGTGCCAGCAGCCCTAAAGCGGGGGCCAGAAGTGAGCAGTTCTTC.

This chain connects TRBV30 to TRBJ1-1; a weak D match, TRBD1 (6 bases). V dropped 8 bases and J dropped 7 bases, with 20 bases sitting between them. CDR1 and CDR2 from the germline V gene are GTSNPN and SVGIG (reference sequence). There are 13 residues in the CDR3. The CDR3 is CAGSRGKSLEAFF. CDR3 DNA: TGTGCCGGGTCTAGGGGGAAGTCTCTTGAAGCTTTCTTT. The entire variable domain, with the rest obtained from reference TRBV30 and TRBJ1-1, is as follows: SQTIHQWPATLVQPVGSPLSLECTVEGTSNPNLYWYRQAAGRGLQLLFYSVGIGQISSEVPQNLSASRPQDRQFILSSKKLLLSDSGFYLCAGSRGKSLEAFFGQGTRLTVV.

Here the CDR3 reads CASSPAGAGGQETQYF. CDR3 sequence (DNA): TGTGCCAGCTCACCCGCAGGGGCGGGGGGCCAAGAGACCCAGTACTTC. The rearrangement joins TRBV18 to TRBJ2-5; 8 bases fit TRBD2. Germline V CDR1 and CDR2: KGHSH, LQKENI. The CDR3 spans 16 residues. Trimming cost V 3 bases and J 1 base; bases outside gene matches: 7.

The V call is TRBV7-9, the J call TRBJ1-1; 8 bases are a match to TRBD1. The CDR3 loop spans 12 amino acids. Looked up from germline, CDR1 is SEHNR and CDR2 is FQNEAQ (reference sequence). Trimming removed 5 bases from V and 11 bases from J; junction bases left unmatched: 7. The CDR3 nucleotides are TGTGCCAGCAGCCCGCCGGACAGGGCGGCTTTCTTT. Encoded protein: CASSPPDRAAFF.

CDR3 amino acids: CSVGRDRKGDEQYF. Here the CDR3 DNA reads TGCAGCGTTGGACGGGACCGCAAGGGGGACGAGCAGTACTTC. The chain recombines TRBV29-1 with TRBJ2-7; tentatively, D is TRBD1 (6 bases). CDR1 SQVTM and CDR2 ANQGSEA come from the germline V gene. Trimming stripped 4 bases from V and 5 bases from J, with 18 bases between. The CDR3 is 14 residues long.

The rearrangement links TRBV5-1 to TRBJ2-3, with 8 bases identical to TRBD1. The CDR3 sequence is 14 residues long. CDR1 and CDR2 from the germline V gene are SGHRS and YFSETQ. The trim removed 4 bases at V and 6 bases at J, leaving 7 bases unmatched. As DNA, the CDR3 is TGCGCCAGCAGCCGCGGACAGGGTCCGGATACGCAGTATTTT. Encoded protein: CASSRGQGPDTQYF.

This chain links TRBV5-1 with TRBJ1-1, with a weak D call TRBD1 (6 bases). CDR1 SGHRS and CDR2 YFSETQ come from the germline V gene. The CDR3 has 17 amino acids. V was shortened by 3 bases and J by 1 base, with 19 bases between the two germline ends. The CDR3 region has the DNA TGCGCCAGCAGCTCCAAGACAGGTACCGTCAAGAACACTGAAGCTTTCTTT. Amino acid sequence: CASSSKTGTVKNTEAFF.

This clone turned up a few times. V is TRBV6-6 and J is TRBJ2-7; D unclear. The ends were cut back, 3 bases at V and 2 bases at J, with 11 bases in the middle. Germline V gives CDR1 MNHNY, CDR2 SVGAGI (reference sequence). CDR3 length: 14 amino acids. The CDR3, as DNA: TGTGCCAGCAGTTATACTGGCAAGGCCTACGAGCAGTACTTC. Its translation is CASSYTGKAYEQYF.

The chain employs TRBV7-8 and TRBJ2-2; D is ambiguous. From germline, CDR1 is SGHVS and CDR2 FQNEAQ. Between the trimmed V and J ends, which lost 3 bases and 6 bases, there was a span of 5 bases. The CDR3 extends over 12 amino acids. CDR3 sequence (DNA): TGTGCCAGCAGCTTCGATCCCGGGGAGCTGTTTTTT. Translated, it gives CASSFDPGELFF.

This rearrangement joins TRBV4-1 to TRBJ1-1; D gene ambiguous. Trimming left V 4 bases short and J 1 base short, with 13 bases between. Germline CDR1 MGHRA, CDR2 YSYEKL. CDR3 size: 15 residues. The CDR3 reads CASSPPGERNTEAFF. The CDR3 DNA reads TGCGCCAGCAGCCCGCCCGGGGAGAGGAACACTGAAGCTTTCTTT.

The V and J genes are TRBV19 and TRBJ1-1, with a possible D match to TRBD1 (5 bases). Trimming removed 6 bases from V and 1 base from J, with 12 bases in between. The germline V gene has CDR1 LNHDA and CDR2 SQIVND (reference sequence). The CDR3 loop spans 14 amino acids. The CDR3 loop reads CASSAGPQNTEAFF. The DNA for the CDR3 is TGTGCCAGTAGCGCGGGACCGCAGAACACTGAAGCTTTCTTT.

The sample holds a few counts of this clone. This chain joins TRBV7-9 and TRBJ2-7; 8 bases line up with TRBD1. The CDR3 spans 15 residues. The germline V gene has CDR1 SEHNR and CDR2 FQNEAQ (reference sequence). The ends lost 5 bases at V and 2 bases at J; junction bases unmatched: 8. The DNA for the CDR3 is TGTGCCAGCAGCGACCGAGGGACAGGCACCTACGAGCAGTACTTC. It codes for CASSDRGTGTYEQYF.

By share, this clone ranks as medium-sized. V and J are TRBV25-1 and TRBJ2-1; 7 bases align to TRBD2. The CDR3 covers 14 residues. Germline CDR1 reads MGHDK; CDR2 reads SYGVNS. V lost 3 bases and J lost 11; bases outside the gene matches: 10. The CDR3 sequence is CASSDPRLASQQFF. The CDR3 nucleotides read TGTGCCAGCAGTGATCCGAGACTAGCTTCCCAGCAGTTCTTC.

In this sample, this clone turned up a few times. The V call is TRBV18, the J call TRBJ1-6; 7 bases fit TRBD1. The germline V gene has CDR1 KGHSH and CDR2 LQKENI. This CDR3 is built from 13 residues. The J segment lost 10 bases and the V segment lost 8 bases, leaving 8 bases of the junction unmatched. Written as DNA, the CDR3 is TGTGCCAGCCGTGACAGGGAGGGCTCACCCCTCCACTTT. Translation gives CASRDREGSPLHF.

CDR3 protein: CASRRDSYEKLFF. The CDR3, as DNA: TGTGCCAGCAGAAGGGACAGTTATGAAAAACTGTTTTTT. The chain carries TRBV7-8 and TRBJ1-4, with TRBD1 matching over 7 bases. Germline V gives CDR1 SGHVS, CDR2 FQNEAQ. The CDR3 runs to 13 residues. V shed 6 bases, J shed 6 bases, and the junction held 4 bases outside the gene matches.

This clone appeared a single time. The rearrangement uses TRBV7-2 and TRBJ2-6; D possibly corresponds to TRBD2 (5 bases). Germline V gene data show CDR1 as SGHTA and CDR2 as FQGNSA. V gave up 5 bases and J gave up 0 bases, with 8 bases separating them. CDR3 size: 15 residues. CDR3: CASSTRGSGANVLTF. The CDR3 nucleotides are TGTGCCAGCAGCACCCGGGGCTCTGGGGCCAACGTCCTGACTTTC.

V gene TRBV6-1 combines with J gene TRBJ1-5, with 8 positions matching TRBD1. In germline, CDR1 is MNHNS, CDR2 SASEGT. The CDR3 extends over 16 amino acids. Losses at the gene ends were 3 bases for V and 6 bases for J; bases not matched to a gene: 10. The CDR3 sequence is CASSEWTGSSGQPQHF. CDR3 DNA sequence: TGTGCCAGCAGTGAGTGGACAGGGTCCTCCGGTCAGCCCCAGCATTTT.

This clone was counted a few times. The J gene is TRBJ1-2, the V gene TRBV6-5; D remains unclear. CDR3 length equals 13 residues. The germline V gene has CDR1 MNHEY and CDR2 SVGAGI. V was pared by 5 bases and J by 4 bases, with 11 bases between. CDR3 in amino acids: CASSPQVSYGYTF. CDR3 bases: TGTGCCAGCAGTCCCCAGGTTTCCTATGGCTACACCTTC.

This chain joins TRBV6-1 and TRBJ1-5; the match to TRBD1 covers 8 bases. From germline, CDR1 is MNHNS and CDR2 SASEGT. The CDR3 sequence is 15 residues long. The junction had 6 bases not matched to a gene; V was cut back by 5 bases and J by 3 bases. The CDR3 is CASSRQGNHNQPQHF. Written as DNA, the CDR3 is TGTGCCAGCAGTAGACAGGGGAACCACAATCAGCCCCAGCATTTT.

V and J are TRBV15 and TRBJ2-1, with a weak D call TRBD1 (5 bases). Germline assignment: CDR1 LNHNV and CDR2 YYDKDF (reference sequence). The CDR3 contains 15 residues. Trimming left V 0 bases short and J 5 bases short, with 11 bases between. The CDR3 protein is CATSRDNQGNNEQFF. In nucleotides, the CDR3 is TGTGCCACCAGCAGAGACAACCAGGGTAACAATGAGCAGTTCTTC.

This clone is medium-sized. The V and J genes are TRBV5-8 and TRBJ2-7; D may correspond to TRBD1 or TRBD2 (5 bases each). Germline V CDR1 and CDR2: SGHTS, YDEGEE. The CDR3 consists of 14 residues. V lost 3 bases, J lost 3 bases, and 13 bases lay in between. Here the CDR3 reads CASSSHFGGYEQYF. For the CDR3, the DNA is TGTGCCAGCAGCTCCCATTTTGGGGGCTACGAGCAGTACTTC.